Following are 2 T cell receptor beta chains from one sample sequenced in a study of shared clonotypes between healthy human individuals. Using immunoSEQ multiplex PCR, the repertoire was profiled, and TCRdb retains in-frame clones only, with some absent. The repertoire holds roughly 2,500,000 clones, with approximately 93% as singletons. Sequenced material: naive CD4+ T cells from PBMCs. Subset reported: CD45RA+ positively selected. These receptors were collected from a man younger than 35 in good health. Some clones in this sample may be carry-over from other donors' samples.

The chain combines TRBV12-5 with TRBJ2-3, with D uncertain. Trimming stripped 1 base from V and 4 bases from J, with 6 bases between. The CDR3 loop spans 13 amino acids. Per the germline V gene, CDR1 is LGHNT and CDR2 is FRNRAP. The CDR3 DNA reads as TGTGCTAGTGGTTTGGCCCCCGCAGATACGCAGTATTTT. The encoded protein is CASGLAPADTQYF.

V gene TRBV11-1 combines with J gene TRBJ1-2, with 8 positions matching TRBD1. CDR3 length: 15 residues. CDR1 is SGHAT, CDR2 FQDESV, per germline (reference sequence). Trimming at V came to 6 bases and at J to 7 bases, leaving 13 bases not matched to a gene. CDR3 loop: CASRPGQGQGGGYTF. In DNA, the CDR3 is TGTGCCAGCAGACCCGGGCAAGGACAGGGCGGTGGCTACACCTTC.